Each of the 28 T cell receptor beta chains below was sequenced from the same sample in a study of cytomegalovirus exposure and HLA in healthy donors. In the PCR, 60 Vbeta and 13 Jbeta primers were used. Sequencing used immunoSEQ multiplex PCR; TCRdb keeps in-frame clones, though not all of them. The sample lists 95,000 to 150,000 clones, under 90% seen once, with approximately 3.8% in the top ten. Sequenced input: PBMCs. The receptors stem from a woman aged 40 to 55 in good health and CMV-seropositive.

This chain links TRBV15 with TRBJ2-5; 9 bases match TRBD1. The J call is doubtful: the DNA matches TRBJ2-7 better. The CDR3 runs 15 residues. CDR1 is LNHNV, CDR2 YYDKDF, per germline (reference sequence). The CDR3 bases are TGTGCCACCAGCAGAGGGGTAGGGACAGGGAACGAGCAGTACTTC. Translation: CATSRGVGTGNEQYF.

This chain uses TRBV28 with TRBJ2-7; 10 nucleotides align to TRBD2. J gave up 4 bases and V 6 bases, and 12 bases lay outside the gene matches. This CDR3 has 16 amino acids. Germline V gene lookup returns CDR1 MDHEN and CDR2 SYDVKM. CDR3 region: CASRGVGLASPYEQYF. CDR3 coding DNA: TGTGCCAGCAGAGGAGTGGGACTAGCGTCACCTTACGAGCAGTACTTC.

The genes are TRBV25-1 and TRBJ1-4; 9 nucleotides line up with TRBD1. Germline values: CDR1 MGHDK, CDR2 SYGVNS. J lost 7 bases, V lost 6 bases, and 6 bases had no gene match. The CDR3 covers 14 residues. CDR3 protein: CASRKQGAGEKLFF. CDR3 DNA sequence: TGTGCCAGCAGGAAACAGGGGGCGGGTGAAAAACTGTTTTTT.

The gene calls are TRBV29-1 and TRBJ1-2, with D uncertain. Trimming removed 8 bases at V and 7 bases at J, with 14 bases between. Germline lookup yields CDR1 SQVTM and CDR2 ANQGSEA. The CDR3 is made up of 11 amino acids. In DNA form, the CDR3 reads TGCAGCCTGGGCCAAGCCTCTGGCTACACCTTC. As protein: CSLGQASGYTF.

The rearrangement joins TRBV5-4 to TRBJ1-4, with D unclear. V lost 0 bases to trimming and J lost 5 bases, with 8 bases between them. There are 14 residues in the CDR3. From germline, CDR1 is SGHNT and CDR2 YYREEE (reference sequence). The CDR3 region has the DNA TGTGCCAGCAGCTTGGGTCAGAAGAATGAAAAACTGTTTTTT. Translated, it gives CASSLGQKNEKLFF.

The V and J genes are TRBV28 and TRBJ2-3; 9 nucleotides line up with TRBD1. Germline-derived CDR1 and CDR2 are MDHEN and SYDVKM. The J segment lost 2 bases and the V segment lost 5 bases, leaving 8 bases of the junction unmatched. This CDR3 region has 16 residues. The CDR3: CASSDGGQGFTDTQYF. CDR3 bases: TGTGCCAGCAGTGACGGGGGACAGGGCTTCACAGATACGCAGTATTTT.

J is TRBJ1-5 and V is TRBV12-5; 8 positions agree with TRBD1. There are 18 residues in the CDR3. V trimming: 1 base; J trimming: 0 bases; junction bases outside the gene matches: 8. CDR1 is LGHNT and CDR2 is FRNRAP in the germline V gene. This chain's CDR3 is CASGLGDRMRDSNQPQHF. The CDR3 DNA sequence: TGTGCTAGTGGTTTGGGGGACAGGATGAGGGATAGCAATCAGCCCCAGCATTTT.

This chain joins TRBV6-1 and TRBJ2-1; 7 bases match TRBD1. Trimming removed 4 bases from V and 5 bases from J; junction bases left unmatched: 17. Germline V lookup: CDR1 MNHNS, CDR2 SASEGT. The CDR3 sequence is 18 residues long. The CDR3 DNA reads as TGTGCCAGCAGTGCTTCAAACGGACAGGCGGTGTTGAACAATGAGCAGTTCTTC. This sequence encodes CASSASNGQAVLNNEQFF.

V usage is TRBV5-1 and J usage is TRBJ2-5; a possible D gene is TRBD2 (6 bases). Trimming stripped 4 bases from V and 1 base from J, with 17 bases between. CDR1 and CDR2 (germline): SGHRS, YFSETQ. This CDR3 spans 16 amino acids. The CDR3, as DNA: TGCGCCAGCAGCCCCTATGTGGGAGGCACCCAAGAGACCCAGTACTTC. Encoded protein: CASSPYVGGTQETQYF.

This chain uses TRBV5-1 with TRBJ1-1, with TRBD1 matching 7 bases. With 0 bases clipped from V and 6 bases from J, the junction kept 2 bases outside the gene matches. This CDR3 spans 13 amino acids. Germline V gene data show CDR1 as SGHRS and CDR2 as YFSETQ. CDR3 region: CASSLGDSSEAFF. CDR3 DNA: TGCGCCAGCAGCTTGGGGGACAGCTCTGAAGCTTTCTTT.

For the CDR3, the DNA is TGTGCCAGCAGCGTATCAGCGGGAGGATCCTCCTACGAGCAGTACTTC. Encoded protein: CASSVSAGGSSYEQYF. The rearrangement uses TRBV9 and TRBJ2-7, with 9 bases matching TRBD2. Trimming removed 1 base from V and 0 bases from J; junction bases left unmatched: 5. Germline V CDR1 and CDR2: SGDLS, YYNGEE. The CDR3 is 16 residues long.

The CDR3 reads CASSVETSGSGEQFF. In DNA, the CDR3 is TGTGCCAGCAGCGTAGAGACTAGCGGGAGTGGTGAGCAGTTCTTC. This chain links TRBV9 with TRBJ2-1, with 12 bases identical to TRBD2. Trimming took 0 bases from V and 9 from J; bases not matched to a gene: 4. Germline V CDR1 and CDR2: SGDLS, YYNGEE. There are 15 residues in the CDR3.

This clone was counted once. Mismatch with germline at one junction end may stem from a read error. V and J are TRBV7-9 and TRBJ1-2; D possibly corresponds to TRBD1 (6 bases). The CDR3 has 14 amino acids. The germline V gene has CDR1 SEHNR and CDR2 FQNEAQ (reference sequence). The CDR3 sequence is CSSSPGTPNYGYTF. The CDR3 DNA is TGTTCCAGCAGCCCTGGGACACCTAACTATGGCTACACCTTC.

This clone showed up just once. The chain recombines TRBV13 with TRBJ1-2; 7 nucleotides agree with TRBD1. The CDR3 loop spans 16 amino acids. J was trimmed by 1 base and V by 4 bases; bases with no gene match: 9. CDR1 and CDR2 from the germline V gene are PRHDT and FYEKMQ (reference sequence). The CDR3 loop is CASSSASRQGNYGYTF. The CDR3 nucleotides are TGTGCCAGCAGCTCAGCCTCCCGACAGGGTAACTATGGCTACACCTTC.

This rearrangement joins TRBV27 to TRBJ1-2; 8 bases line up with TRBD1. V dropped 6 bases and J dropped 4; count of bases not matched to a gene: 7. Germline V gives CDR1 MNHEY, CDR2 SMNVEV (reference sequence). The CDR3 contains 14 residues. For the CDR3, the DNA is TGTGCCAGCAGAGGCCGGGACAGGCTCTATGGCTACACCTTC. Its protein is CASRGRDRLYGYTF.

The V call is TRBV7-9, the J call TRBJ2-5, with D perhaps TRBD2 (5 bases). Trimming shortened V by 3 bases and J by 3 bases, and 11 bases separated the two germline ends. This CDR3 is 14 amino acids long. Germline values: CDR1 SEHNR, CDR2 FQNEAQ (reference sequence). The CDR3 protein is CASSLGWREETQYF. The CDR3 nucleotides read TGTGCCAGCAGCTTGGGCTGGCGGGAAGAGACCCAGTACTTC.

V is TRBV10-3 and J is TRBJ2-7; TRBD1 aligns across 11 bases. The V gene's germline CDR1 is ENHRY and CDR2 SYGVKD. This CDR3 is 14 amino acids long. V lost 8 bases, J lost 0 bases, and 3 bases stayed unmatched. The CDR3 sequence is CAISGQGDSYEQYF. In DNA form, the CDR3 reads TGTGCCATCTCGGGACAGGGGGACTCCTACGAGCAGTACTTC.

The chain couples TRBV6-5 to TRBJ2-7; 8 bases map to TRBD2. The CDR3 is 15 amino acids. With 6 bases clipped from V and 3 bases from J, the junction kept 10 bases outside the gene matches. Germline-derived CDR1 and CDR2 are MNHEY and SVGAGI. CDR3 bases: TGTGCCAGCAGCACCAAAGCGGGAGCAAACTACGAGCAGTACTTC. Its protein is CASSTKAGANYEQYF.

CDR3 bases: TGCGCCAGCAGCCACGGGACAACTAGCACAGATACGCAGTATTTT. Translation gives CASSHGTTSTDTQYF. The chain employs TRBV4-1 and TRBJ2-3, with D perhaps TRBD1 (6 bases). Germline CDR1 and CDR2: MGHRA and YSYEKL. Deletions cut 3 bases from V and 0 bases from J, with 10 bases between. There are 15 residues in the CDR3.

The chain links TRBV7-4 to TRBJ1-6, with a weak D call TRBD1 (6 bases). V lost 6 bases and J 9 bases, leaving 12 bases between the germline ends. CDR3 size: 13 residues. CDR1 and CDR2 from the germline V gene are SGHVT and SQSDAQ. This CDR3 is CASSRYRVSPLHF. The CDR3 DNA follows: TGTGCCAGCAGTCGATACAGGGTTTCACCCCTCCACTTT.

V usage is TRBV9 and J usage is TRBJ2-7; 8 bases map to TRBD2. This CDR3 spans 16 amino acids. Germline V CDR1 and CDR2: SGDLS, YYNGEE. V gave up 0 bases and J gave up 2 bases; unmatched junction bases: 7. The CDR3 reads CASSVEGAGDTYEQYF. The CDR3 region has the DNA TGTGCCAGCAGCGTAGAGGGAGCGGGGGATACCTACGAGCAGTACTTC. The variable domain in full, completed from reference TRBV9 and TRBJ2-7, reads DSGVTQTPKHLITATGQRVTLRCSPRSGDLSVYWYQQSLDQGLQFLIQYYNGEERAKGNILERFSAQQFPDLHSELNLSSLELGDSALYFCASSVEGAGDTYEQYFGPGTRLTVT.

The genes are TRBV23-1 and TRBJ1-1, with D tentatively TRBD1 (5 bases). TRBV23-1 is assigned to the ORF class and has an uncertain function. This CDR3 has 20 residues. The ends were cut back, 3 bases at V and 3 bases at J, with 29 bases in the middle. CDR3 coding DNA: TGCGCCAGCAGTCACAGAGCTTCGGGGGAGCTTTTAGATGGGGACACTGAAGCTTTCTTT. Amino acids: CASSHRASGELLDGDTEAFF.

In this sample, this clone turned up once. V usage is TRBV4-1 and J usage is TRBJ1-5; 9 nucleotides align to TRBD1. The CDR3 sequence is 18 residues long. Germline V gene lookup returns CDR1 MGHRA and CDR2 YSYEKL. The trim removed 0 bases at V and 0 bases at J, leaving 6 bases unmatched. CDR3 nucleotide sequence: TGCGCCAGCAGCCAAGATGCACGGGACAGGGATAGCAATCAGCCCCAGCATTTT. Residues: CASSQDARDRDSNQPQHF.

The rearrangement uses TRBV10-3 and TRBJ1-1; D perhaps matches TRBD1 (5 bases). Looked up from germline, CDR1 is ENHRY and CDR2 is SYGVKD. The germline V and J ends were trimmed by 0 bases and 3 bases, with 11 bases remaining between them. This CDR3 has 15 amino acids. This CDR3 reads CAISESWGADTEAFF. The CDR3, as DNA: TGTGCCATCAGTGAGTCGTGGGGCGCCGACACTGAAGCTTTCTTT.

This clone was seen a single time. This sequence joins TRBV21-1 and TRBJ2-7; the table's D call TRBD2 went unverified against the DNA. TRBV21-1 is classified as a pseudogene. This CDR3 has 16 residues. DNA for the CDR3: TGTGCCAGCAGCAAAGGAGGTAGCGGAACCTCCTACGAGCAGTACTTC. Its translation is CASSKGGSGTSYEQYF.

The V and J genes are TRBV27 and TRBJ2-5; no clear D. The J call may be wrong; the DNA end is better matched by TRBJ2-7. Germline values: CDR1 MNHEY, CDR2 SMNVEV (reference sequence). This CDR3 is 14 amino acids long. This chain's CDR3 is CASSLNVLSVEQYF. CDR3 bases: TGTGCCAGCAGTTTAAATGTGCTCTCGGTCGAGCAGTACTTC.

The CDR3 sequence: CASSSRTGEAFF. CDR3 nucleotide sequence: TGTGCCAGTAGTTCAAGGACAGGGGAAGCTTTCTTT. This chain joins TRBV19 and TRBJ1-1, with 8 bases matching TRBD1. The ends lost 5 bases at V and 8 bases at J; junction bases unmatched: 4. Germline CDR1 is LNHDA and CDR2 is SQIVND (reference sequence). This CDR3 region has 12 residues.

The chain carries TRBV9 and TRBJ2-7, with 8 positions matching TRBD2. Per germline, CDR1 SGDLS and CDR2 YYNGEE. After removal of 0 bases from V and 6 bases from J, the junction contained 8 bases not matched to a gene. The CDR3 is 15 residues long. This CDR3 is CASSVGGGLLGEQYF. The CDR3 DNA sequence: TGTGCCAGCAGCGTAGGCGGGGGGCTCTTGGGCGAGCAGTACTTC.